This TCR beta chain originates from a study of Ad26.COV2.S vaccination and SARS-CoV-2 variants. Study summary: Each vaccinee took Ad26.COV2.S intramuscularly, once or twice 56 days apart. Regarding the study as a whole: There was a possibility that the TCR breadth and depth analyses underestimated total T cell responses.

Treatment noted: approximately 18 received Ad26.COV2.S at low or high dose, single or two shots; about five received placebo; per-sample allocation not given. Sampling happened 63 days after the first vaccine or placebo injection. This CDR3 contains 16 residues. CDR1 and CDR2 (germline): SGHTA, FQGTGA. The V end was cut by 1 base, the J end by 2 bases, with 14 bases between. About this clone: Its target is not known.

Some clones are missing from TCRdb's copy, which holds only in-frame ones; the method was immunoSEQ multiplex PCR. Seen here are 450,000 to 550,000 clones, 89% observed once, and the top ten hold about 1.5%. The sample was peripheral blood, taken in a trial of Ad26.COV2.S vaccine versus placebo. The rearrangement links TRBV7-3 to TRBJ2-5, with D possibly called TRBD1 or TRBD2 (5 bases each). This receptor was taken from a person aged 18 to 65 who received the Ad26.COV2.S COVID-19 vaccine or a placebo. CDR3 sequence (DNA): TGTGCCAGCAGCTTAATTGGCATGGGGGTGCAAGAGACCCAGTACTTC. Its translation: CASSLIGMGVQETQYF.